This T cell receptor beta chain was identified in a study of PD-L1 blockade in urothelial cancer. For the study at large: T cells numbered a median of around 140,000 in the blood samples.

TCRdb's copy holds only in-frame clones and misses some; the assay was immunoSEQ multiplex PCR. Of more than 40,000 clones listed, roughly 86% are singletons. Germline loops: CDR1 SGDLS, CDR2 YYNGEE. V lost 0 bases to trimming and J lost 3 bases, with 10 bases between them. The CDR3 covers 15 residues. Sequenced material: PBMCs, taken around atezolizumab (anti-PD-L1) treatment. This clonotype was obtained from a man between 60 and 70 years old with urothelial cancer. The rearrangement uses TRBV9 and TRBJ2-1; maybe TRBD2 (6 bases). The CDR3 spells CASSVDRGSYNEQFF. As DNA, the CDR3 is TGTGCCAGCAGCGTAGACCGGGGGAGCTACAATGAGCAGTTCTTC.